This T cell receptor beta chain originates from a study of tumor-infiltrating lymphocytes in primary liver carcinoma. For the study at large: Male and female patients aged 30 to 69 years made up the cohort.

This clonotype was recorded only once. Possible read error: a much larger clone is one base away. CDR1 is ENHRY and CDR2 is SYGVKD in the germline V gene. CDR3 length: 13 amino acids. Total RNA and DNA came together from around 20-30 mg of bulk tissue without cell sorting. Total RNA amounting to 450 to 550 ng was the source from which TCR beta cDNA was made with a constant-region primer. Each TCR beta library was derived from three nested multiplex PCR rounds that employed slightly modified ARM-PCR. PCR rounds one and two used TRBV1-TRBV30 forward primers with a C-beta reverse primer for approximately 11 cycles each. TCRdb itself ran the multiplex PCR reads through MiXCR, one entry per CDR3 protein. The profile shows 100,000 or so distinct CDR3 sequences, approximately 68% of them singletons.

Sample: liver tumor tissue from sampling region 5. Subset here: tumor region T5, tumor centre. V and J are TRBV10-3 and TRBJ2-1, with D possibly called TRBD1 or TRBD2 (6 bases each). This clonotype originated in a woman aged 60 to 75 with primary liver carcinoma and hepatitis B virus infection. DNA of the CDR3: TGTACCATCAGTGAGGGGGGATACAATGAGCAGTTCTTC. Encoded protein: CTISEGGYNEQFF.